This entry features one T cell receptor beta chain sequence. There is no known antigen for this receptor. Base qualities were left out, and no much larger clone turns up one base away. V sheds 4 bases and J sheds 10 bases, leaving 8 bases between their ends. The CDR3 holds 11 amino acids from the cysteine to the phenylalanine. The kept DNA is CDR3 alone, 33 bases in frame from the first base. This record comes from a study of T cell repertoires in cytomegalovirus infection (dated 2019 in TCRdb). In terms of the full investigation: The peptide stimulations were aimed at well-studied HLA-B-restricted epitopes as well as recently identified HLA-C-restricted CMV epitopes, whose presentation resists viral immunomodulation. Donor HLA type was relevant to the analysis, as public TCR beta signatures indicated carriage of CMV infection together with the matching HLA type. General study outcomes and caveats: The ex vivo response was dominated by HLA-C-restricted CMV-specific TCR beta clonotypes, and the single most frequent clonotype in two of eight donors was supplied by these HLA-C-restricted clonotypes. In both this cohort and an independent cohort of a few hundred donors, the cumulative frequency of public TCR beta family members distinguished carriers of CMV infection plus the relevant HLA type.

The data were produced on an Illumina HiSeq 1500. TCRdb trimmed the raw reads at Q25, called clones with MiXCR and kept productive beta chains. For every CDR3 protein sequence, its rows merge into one entry that carries the most common genes and DNA. The sample records about 890,000 distinct CDR3 sequences, roughly 31% of which are singletons. Jointly, the top ten make up over 12% of the sample. The treatment or condition tag for this specimen amounts to: in vitro stimulation with specific CMV peptide epitopes to enrich CMV-specific T cells. The sequencing here drew on cultured CD8+ T cells from PBMCs, taken from culture after CMV antigen stimulation. This clonotype was obtained from a human donor in good health (CMV status not recorded). Some clones in this sample may be carry-over from other donors' samples. Here the chain combines TRBV12-3 or TRBV12-4 and TRBJ2-1, with no confidently assigned D gene. The DNA reads TGTGCCAGCAGTTCGAGCGCCGAGCAGTTCTTC. This encodes CASSSSAEQFF.